The source of this T cell receptor (beta chain) is a study of tumor-infiltrating lymphocytes in localized non-small cell lung cancer. Turning to the study itself: Each patient gave resected tumor and non-adjacent uninvolved lung tissue.

Looked up from germline, CDR1 is SGHNT and CDR2 is YYREEE (reference sequence). V lost 0 bases to trimming and J lost 3 bases, with 3 bases between them. This CDR3 spans 13 amino acids. The table came from immunoSEQ multiplex PCR; TCRdb's copy has only in-frame clones and leaves some out. The sample records 6,400 or so clones, about 77% being singletons. General study results and limits: No T-cell fraction difference was seen between IM1 and IM2 tumors. No link was found between tumor T-cell fraction and recurrence-free survival. Different pieces of the same tissue were used for each assay.

On this clone: Its antigen is unidentified.

This sequence was found in a human donor with non-small cell lung cancer. Sequencing used lung tumor tissue. V gene TRBV5-4 combines with J gene TRBJ2-2; D call uncertain. The CDR3 coding sequence is TGTGCCAGCAGCTTGGACTACACCGGGGAGCTGTTTTTT. It translates to CASSLDYTGELFF.